A single TCR beta chain is shown here with its context. The CDR3 is 13 residues long. With 6 bases removed from V and 8 bases from J, the gap between germline ends came to 13 bases. Germline V CDR1 and CDR2: MNHEY, SMNVEV (reference sequence). These data are taken from a study of technical replicates of blood from a handful of donors. Sequencing was performed with immunoSEQ multiplex PCR; in TCRdb, only in-frame clones are kept and a portion is missing. The table lists roughly 92,000 clones, about 95% of them singletons. The sample consisted of T cells isolated from PBMCs. This TCR derives from a human donor in good health. The chain joins TRBV27 to TRBJ1-4; D unresolved. CDR3 loop: CASSRSGSEKLFF. CDR3 in DNA: TGTGCCAGCAGCAGGAGCGGATCGGAAAAACTGTTTTTT.